Given below is one T cell receptor beta chain in context. What it recognizes is unknown. At the DNA level, this CDR3 is encoded by other sequences in the same sample as well. The naive gate required viable CD3+CD4+ or CD3+CD8+ cells with CCR7+CD45RA+CD45RO-CD95-CD27+CD28+ phenotype. Peripheral blood was collected from the related graft donor on the marrow donation day. This entry comes from a study of T cells after posttransplantation cyclophosphamide. Study conclusions and caveats: Skin or GI-infiltrating T cells shared few TRB sequences with blood. Donor-recipient repertoire similarity was low at 1-2 months, rising over year one.

TCRdb's copy holds only in-frame clones and misses some; the assay was immunoSEQ multiplex PCR. The sample lists some 30,000 clones, roughly 90% occurring once. The length of the CDR3 is 14 residues. With 1 base removed from V and 13 bases from J, the gap between germline ends came to 15 bases. CDR1 is SGHTS, CDR2 YDEGEE, per germline. The chain joins TRBV5-8 to TRBJ1-6; a possible D gene is TRBD1 (5 bases). Sequenced material: naive CD4+ T cells sorted from blood. The source of this sequence is a man younger than 40 in good health and a related stem cell transplant donor. CDR3 DNA: TGTGCCAGCAGCTTGTTGCAGGGAAACTCCCCCCTCCACTTT. It translates to CASSLLQGNSPLHF.